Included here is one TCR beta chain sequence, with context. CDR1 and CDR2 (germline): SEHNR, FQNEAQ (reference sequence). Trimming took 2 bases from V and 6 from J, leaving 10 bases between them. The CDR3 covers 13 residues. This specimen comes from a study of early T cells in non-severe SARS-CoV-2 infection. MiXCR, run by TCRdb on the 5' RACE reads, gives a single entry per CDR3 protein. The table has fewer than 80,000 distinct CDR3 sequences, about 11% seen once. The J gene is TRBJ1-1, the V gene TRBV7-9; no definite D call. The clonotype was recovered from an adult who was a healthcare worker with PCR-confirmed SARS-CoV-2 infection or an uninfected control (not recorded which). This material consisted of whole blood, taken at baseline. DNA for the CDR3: TGTGCCAGCAGCTTAAGGCACCTTGCTGAAGCTTTCTTT. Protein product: CASSLRHLAEAFF.